The 30 T cell receptor beta chains reported below all come from one sample, sequenced in a study of identifying expanded T cells in peripheral blood. This table comes from immunoSEQ multiplex PCR, and its TCRdb copy is limited to in-frame clones, with some not included. The sample consists of approximately 79,000 clones, under 90% of them appearing once. The sample comprised blood. The receptors were gathered from a person aged 18-70 years in good health.

In this sample, this clone turned up once. The V gene is TRBV20-1, the J gene TRBJ2-5, with a tentative D call TRBD2 (6 bases). From germline, CDR1 is DFQATT and CDR2 SNEGSKA (reference sequence). The V end was cut by 5 bases, the J end by 9 bases, with 13 bases between. The CDR3 contains 11 residues. The CDR3 here is CSAGEVGAQYF. The CDR3 DNA reads as TGCAGTGCTGGGGAGGTGGGGGCCCAGTACTTC.

The chain recombines TRBV11-2 with TRBJ1-3; D unclear. The germline gives CDR1 SGHAT, CDR2 FQNNGV. This CDR3 has 15 residues. Trimming took 5 bases from V and 2 from J, leaving 13 bases between them. CDR3 bases: TGTGCCAGCAGCAAGAAACCGGGGACTGGAAACACCATATATTTT. It translates to CASSKKPGTGNTIYF.

V is TRBV11-2 and J is TRBJ1-5, with D possibly TRBD1 on 6 matching bases. The CDR3 has 15 amino acids. V was pared by 3 bases and J by 3 bases, with 12 bases between. The germline CDR1 and CDR2 sequences are SGHAT and FQNNGV. In DNA form, the CDR3 reads TGTGCCAGCAGCTTTCGGGCGGGGGCCAATCAGCCCCAGCATTTT. Amino acids: CASSFRAGANQPQHF.

V is TRBV7-2 and J is TRBJ2-7; D is possibly TRBD1 (6 bases). Germline V gene sequence: CDR1 SGHTA, CDR2 FQGNSA. The CDR3 contains 12 residues. V lost 0 bases, J lost 7 bases, and 7 bases lay in between. The chain's CDR3 is CASSLAQGEQYF. The CDR3 DNA reads as TGTGCCAGCAGCTTAGCGCAGGGGGAGCAGTACTTC.

In this sample, this clone turned up a few times. This chain links TRBV6-5 with TRBJ2-7, with D possibly being TRBD1 (6 bases). Deletions cut 2 bases from V and 2 bases from J, with 13 bases between. This CDR3 region has 15 residues. Germline loops: CDR1 MNHEY, CDR2 SVGAGI. The CDR3 DNA reads TGTGCCAGCAGTTACGACGGACAGACCCCCTACGAGCAGTACTTC. Amino acid sequence: CASSYDGQTPYEQYF.

This clone appeared once. The V and J genes are TRBV9 and TRBJ2-1, with 7 bases lining up with TRBD2. The CDR3 is 15 residues long. V lost 0 bases, J lost 7 bases, and 7 bases stayed unmatched. In germline, CDR1 is SGDLS, CDR2 YYNGEE. In nucleotides, the CDR3 is TGTGCCAGCAGCGTAGGACGGGAGGCAGTGAATGAGCAGTTCTTC. It translates to CASSVGREAVNEQFF.

The chain carries TRBV11-2 and TRBJ2-5; the D gene is possibly TRBD2 (6 bases). The CDR3 is made up of 15 amino acids. CDR1 is SGHAT and CDR2 is FQNNGV in the germline V gene. The V end lost 5 bases, the J end lost 4 bases, and 17 bases lay between the germline ends. The CDR3 bases are TGTGCCAGCAGCACTACGGGACTCTTACGAGAGACCCAGTACTTC. Amino acid sequence: CASSTTGLLRETQYF.

The J gene is TRBJ2-3, the V gene TRBV2; D uncertain. V lost 4 bases and J lost 8, with 7 bases in between. Per germline, CDR1 SNHLY and CDR2 FYNNEI. The CDR3 has 11 amino acids. The chain's CDR3 is CASSVLGTQYF. The CDR3 nucleotides are TGTGCCAGCAGTGTATTAGGTACGCAGTATTTT.

This clone appeared a single time. In DNA, the CDR3 is TGTGCCAGCAGTTTTACTAGCGGGAGATACGAGCAGTACTTC. Translating gives CASSFTSGRYEQYF. This chain joins TRBV28 and TRBJ2-7, with TRBD2 matching 11 bases. Germline values: CDR1 MDHEN, CDR2 SYDVKM. The CDR3 covers 14 residues. V lost 3 bases, J lost 4 bases, and 2 bases stayed unmatched. Complete variable domain (other parts from reference TRBV28 and TRBJ2-7): DVKVTQSSRYLVKRTGEKVFLECVQDMDHENMFWYRQDPGLGLRLIYFSYDVKMKEKGDIPEGYSVSREKKERFSLILESASTNQTSMYLCASSFTSGRYEQYFGPGTRLTVT.

V gene TRBV2 combines with J gene TRBJ2-1; weak D call: TRBD1 (5 bases). With 7 bases removed from V and 7 bases from J, the gap between germline ends came to 23 bases. Germline V gene sequence: CDR1 SNHLY, CDR2 FYNNEI. CDR3 length equals 16 residues. CDR3 amino acids: CASMLVRVGSPNEQFF. Written as DNA, the CDR3 is TGTGCCAGCATGCTGGTCAGGGTGGGCTCCCCTAATGAGCAGTTCTTC.

The chain is built from TRBV5-1 and TRBJ2-5; 7 positions match TRBD1. This CDR3 is built from 15 residues. V trimming: 0 bases; J trimming: 5 bases; junction bases outside the gene matches: 7. CDR1 and CDR2 (germline): SGHRS, YFSETQ. DNA of the CDR3: TGCGCCAGCAGCTTGGCACCTCCACAGGGGGAGACCCAGTACTTC. Translated: CASSLAPPQGETQYF.

This sequence joins TRBV19 and TRBJ2-7; the D gene is possibly TRBD2 (6 bases). The length of the CDR3 is 15 residues. The germline CDR1 and CDR2 sequences are LNHDA and SQIVND (reference sequence). Trimming left V 3 bases short and J 3 bases short, with 15 bases between. DNA of the CDR3: TGTGCCAGTAGTATGGGAGGCGGAGGGGACTACGAGCAGTACTTC. It is translated as CASSMGGGGDYEQYF.

This chain connects TRBV5-6 to TRBJ1-5; D may be TRBD1 (6 bases). CDR1 is SGHDT, CDR2 YYEEEE, per germline. V was shortened by 1 base and J by 7 bases, with 12 bases between the two germline ends. The CDR3 totals 14 residues. The CDR3 nucleotides are TGTGCCAGCAGCTTGTTAACAGGGAGGCAGCCCCAGCATTTT. Protein: CASSLLTGRQPQHF.

V usage is TRBV7-3 and J usage is TRBJ2-3; the D is unclear. This CDR3 has 12 amino acids. Germline assignment: CDR1 SGHTA and CDR2 FQGTGA. The V and J ends lost 4 bases and 6 bases respectively, with 8 bases between them. The CDR3 is CASSSGSDTQYF. The CDR3 nucleotides are TGTGCCAGCAGCTCAGGATCGGATACGCAGTATTTT.

V gene TRBV6-5 combines with J gene TRBJ2-7; TRBD1 might be the D (6 bases). Germline V CDR1 and CDR2: MNHEY, SVGAGI. Trimming cost V 4 bases and J 3 bases, with 16 bases left between them. CDR3 size: 15 residues. The CDR3 sequence is CASSFRWDTFYEQYF. In DNA form, the CDR3 reads TGTGCCAGCAGTTTCCGATGGGACACCTTCTACGAGCAGTACTTC.

The chain couples TRBV7-2 to TRBJ2-5, with D perhaps matching TRBD2 (6 bases). Trimming took off 2 bases at V and 5 bases at J, with 21 bases between the two ends. The V gene's germline CDR1 is SGHTA and CDR2 FQGNSA. The CDR3 has 17 amino acids. CDR3 region: CASSLRGPSVRTETQYF. In DNA form, the CDR3 reads TGTGCCAGCAGCTTAAGGGGACCTAGCGTGAGAACGGAGACCCAGTACTTC.

The chain recombines TRBV7-2 with TRBJ2-3; 8 bases line up with TRBD2. The CDR3 is 17 residues long. Trimming at V came to 1 base and at J to 2 bases, leaving 8 bases not matched to a gene. The germline V gene encodes CDR1 SGHTA and CDR2 FQGNSA. The chain's CDR3 is CASSLGFSGTPTDTQYF. CDR3 nucleotides: TGTGCCAGCAGCTTAGGATTTAGCGGGACCCCCACAGATACGCAGTATTTT.

The genes are TRBV27 and TRBJ2-3; no definite D call. The CDR3 has 13 residues. The V end lost 3 bases, the J end lost 3 bases, and 7 bases lay between the germline ends. Germline CDR1 reads MNHEY; CDR2 reads SMNVEV (reference sequence). In DNA form, the CDR3 reads TGTGCCAGCAGTTTTAGGGAAACAGATACGCAGTATTTT. This sequence encodes CASSFRETDTQYF.

The chain uses TRBV5-5 and TRBJ1-5; D is undetermined. Germline loops: CDR1 SGHKS, CDR2 YYEKEE (reference sequence). V was trimmed by 2 bases and J by 5 bases, leaving 5 bases between them. CDR3 length: 12 amino acids. The chain's CDR3 is CASSFRDQPQHF. CDR3 in DNA: TGTGCCAGCAGCTTTCGGGATCAGCCCCAGCATTTT. Full variable domain (remainder filled in from reference TRBV5-5 and TRBJ1-5): DAGVTQSPTHLIKTRGQQVTLRCSPISGHKSVSWYQQVLGQGPQFIFQYYEKEERGRGNFPDRFSARQFPNYSSELNVNALLLGDSALYLCASSFRDQPQHFGDGTRLSIL.

J is TRBJ2-7 and V is TRBV25-1; 7 bases line up with TRBD2. V shed 4 bases and J 4 bases; nucleotides not matched to a gene: 10. In germline, CDR1 is MGHDK, CDR2 SYGVNS. The CDR3 sequence is 15 residues long. The CDR3 here is CASSGSSGTKYEQYF. The CDR3 DNA sequence: TGTGCCAGCAGTGGATCCTCAGGGACTAAATACGAGCAGTACTTC.

This rearrangement joins TRBV9 to TRBJ1-2; TRBD1 might be the D (5 bases). The germline CDR1 and CDR2 sequences are SGDLS and YYNGEE. V dropped 6 bases and J dropped 9 bases, with 21 bases sitting between them. CDR3 size: 14 residues. The CDR3 loop is CASTTSGTHQRYTF. CDR3 in DNA: TGTGCCAGCACCACTTCCGGGACTCATCAGCGCTACACCTTC. Full variable domain (remainder filled in from reference TRBV9 and TRBJ1-2): DSGVTQTPKHLITATGQRVTLRCSPRSGDLSVYWYQQSLDQGLQFLIQYYNGEERAKGNILERFSAQQFPDLHSELNLSSLELGDSALYFCASTTSGTHQRYTFGSGTRLTVV.

The rearrangement links TRBV5-4 to TRBJ2-3; a weak D match, TRBD2 (5 bases). The V gene lost 4 bases and the J gene lost 0 bases, with 15 bases spanning the gap. The CDR3 consists of 16 residues. Germline V gene lookup returns CDR1 SGHNT and CDR2 YYREEE (reference sequence). CDR3 nucleotides: TGTGCCAGCAGCACGTTCCTAGCAGCTAGCACAGATACGCAGTATTTT. Translating it yields CASSTFLAASTDTQYF. Together with reference TRBV5-4 and TRBJ2-3, the CDR3 gives the full variable domain: ETGVTQSPTHLIKTRGQQVTLRCSSQSGHNTVSWYQQALGQGPQFIFQYYREEENGRGNFPPRFSGLQFPNYSSELNVNALELDDSALYLCASSTFLAASTDTQYFGPGTRLTVL.

The chain couples TRBV6-6 to TRBJ2-5; TRBD1 aligns across 8 bases. This CDR3 region has 14 residues. Germline CDR1 reads MNHNY; CDR2 reads SVGAGI (reference sequence). The ends lost 7 bases at V and 1 base at J; junction bases unmatched: 5. CDR3 amino acids: CASKPTGGQETQYF. The CDR3 bases are TGTGCCAGCAAACCCACAGGGGGCCAAGAGACCCAGTACTTC.

This chain uses TRBV7-2 with TRBJ1-2; D gene uncertain. CDR3 length: 15 residues. Germline V gene lookup returns CDR1 SGHTA and CDR2 FQGNSA. V dropped 5 bases and J dropped 2 bases, with 15 bases sitting between them. The CDR3 region has the DNA TGTGCCAGCAGCCGCACGGGCAGTAAGAACTATGGCTACACCTTC. Translated: CASSRTGSKNYGYTF.

V and J are TRBV5-4 and TRBJ1-1, with D unresolved. CDR1 and CDR2 (germline): SGHNT, YYREEE (reference sequence). This CDR3 is built from 14 residues. V dropped 1 base and J dropped 1 base, with 8 bases sitting between them. The CDR3 nucleotides are TGTGCCAGCAGCTTGCTAAGGGAGAACACTGAAGCTTTCTTT. Amino acids: CASSLLRENTEAFF.

V is TRBV19 and J is TRBJ2-6; tentative D call: TRBD1 (7 bases). The V end lost 5 bases, the J end lost 0 bases, and 14 bases lay between the germline ends. This CDR3 has 17 residues. Germline CDR1 LNHDA, CDR2 SQIVND (reference sequence). CDR3 residues: CASSESGGFSGANVLTF. As DNA, the CDR3 is TGTGCCAGTAGTGAGTCAGGGGGGTTCTCTGGGGCCAACGTCCTGACTTTC.

The chain couples TRBV6-1 to TRBJ2-1; no firm D call. V shed 4 bases and J shed 4 bases, with 8 bases lying between them. The CDR3 runs to 13 residues. From germline, CDR1 is MNHNS and CDR2 SASEGT. CDR3 in DNA: TGTGCCAGCAGTGGGCAGGATTACAATGAGCAGTTCTTC. It is translated as CASSGQDYNEQFF.

V is TRBV7-9 and J is TRBJ2-5; D might be TRBD1 or TRBD2, each matching 6 bases. Trimming removed 2 bases at V and 4 bases at J, with 14 bases between. Germline CDR1 SEHNR, CDR2 FQNEAQ (reference sequence). The CDR3 runs to 15 residues. CDR3 in amino acids: CASSLMGGLGETQYF. CDR3 coding DNA: TGTGCCAGCAGCTTAATGGGGGGCTTGGGAGAGACCCAGTACTTC.

Details on this clone: Its ends do not fully match the called genes, so a read error is possible. The chain couples TRBV2 to TRBJ2-1; 15 nucleotides agree with TRBD2. The germline gives CDR1 SNHLY, CDR2 FYNNEI. The CDR3 extends over 16 amino acids. CDR3 sequence: CASIQGLAGGVNQQFF. DNA for the CDR3: TGTGCCAGCATCCAGGGACTAGCGGGAGGAGTCAATCAGCAGTTCTTC.

The V call is TRBV7-9, the J call TRBJ2-5; 8 nucleotides agree with TRBD1. This CDR3 contains 15 residues. Unmatched junction bases numbered 4, after V lost 0 bases and J lost 4 bases. Germline lookup yields CDR1 SEHNR and CDR2 FQNEAQ (reference sequence). The CDR3 region is CASSLALQGGETQYF. The DNA of the CDR3 is TGTGCCAGCAGCTTAGCCTTACAGGGGGGAGAGACCCAGTACTTC.